Below, 28 T cell receptor beta chains from the same sample are listed, as sequenced in a study of human T cells and chemical hapten exposure. The time point denotes: patch test 1, 2 weeks after DPC sensitization. Treatment defined: therapeutic diphenylcyclopropenone sensitization with weekly scalp DPC. MiXCR was run by TCRdb on the RACE reads, yielding one entry per CDR3 protein. Of fewer than 130,000 distinct CDR3 sequences in the sample, approximately 11% were seen once. The sample consisted of whole blood, taken in connection with sensitization to the hapten diphenylcyclopropenone (DPC). The receptors stem from a woman between 35 and 50 years old with alopecia areata. Some clones in this sample may be carry-over from other donors' samples.

This clonotype has only a few counts. The chain couples TRBV27 to TRBJ2-7; weak D call: TRBD1 (6 bases). CDR3 length: 13 amino acids. From germline, CDR1 is MNHEY and CDR2 SMNVEV (reference sequence). V gave up 2 bases and J gave up 7 bases, with 12 bases separating them. The CDR3 is CASSLTGLGEQYF. The DNA for the CDR3 is TGTGCCAGCAGTTTAACAGGGCTGGGAGAGCAGTACTTC.

This clonotype appeared a few times. This rearrangement joins TRBV28 to TRBJ1-2; perhaps TRBD1 as D (6 bases). The CDR3 loop spans 13 amino acids. V lost 2 bases to trimming and J lost 4 bases, with 8 bases between them. The germline gives CDR1 MDHEN, CDR2 SYDVKM. The CDR3 spells CASSLGQLYGYTF. The CDR3 nucleotides are TGTGCCAGCAGTTTAGGACAGCTCTATGGCTACACCTTC.

This clonotype was seen at least ten times. This chain links TRBV29-1 with TRBJ2-7; 9 bases map to TRBD1. CDR3 length: 15 amino acids. V gave up 3 bases and J gave up 2 bases; unmatched junction bases: 8. The germline V gene encodes CDR1 SQVTM and CDR2 ANQGSEA. In nucleotides, the CDR3 is TGCAGCGTTGAGTTCGGGACAGGGCGGACCTACGAGCAGTACTTC. Encoded protein: CSVEFGTGRTYEQYF.

V is TRBV18 and J is TRBJ2-1, with TRBD2 as a possible D gene (6 bases). Germline CDR1 reads KGHSH; CDR2 reads LQKENI. The CDR3 is 14 amino acids. Trimming took off 4 bases at V and 4 bases at J, with 11 bases between the two ends. CDR3: CASSRGDLYNEQFF. CDR3 coding DNA: TGTGCCAGCTCACGGGGGGACCTTTACAATGAGCAGTTCTTC.

A few counts support this clonotype. The chain combines TRBV12-3 or TRBV12-4 with TRBJ2-6, with 11 bases matching TRBD1. J lost 0 bases, V lost 3 bases, and 1 base had no gene match. This CDR3 comprises 17 residues. The DNA for the CDR3 is TGTGCCAGCAGTTTCGGGACAGGGGGCTCTGGGGCCAACGTCCTGACTTTC. It codes for CASSFGTGGSGANVLTF.

This clonotype occurred a few times. The rearrangement uses TRBV15 and TRBJ2-7; 7 bases line up with TRBD1. The ends lost 3 bases at V and 2 bases at J; junction bases unmatched: 10. Germline V gene data show CDR1 as LNHNV and CDR2 as YYDKDF (reference sequence). The CDR3 length is 16 residues. CDR3 protein: CATSSGEGDSAYEQYF. The CDR3 DNA is TGTGCCACCAGCAGCGGGGAAGGGGACAGTGCCTACGAGCAGTACTTC. Supplemented by reference TRBV15 and TRBJ2-7, the full variable domain reads DAMVIQNPRYQVTQFGKPVTLSCSQTLNHNVMYWYQQKSSQAPKLLFHYYDKDFNNEADTPDNFQSRRPNTSFCFLDIRSPGLGDTAMYLCATSSGEGDSAYEQYFGPGTRLTVT.

This clonotype appeared many times. The gene calls are TRBV25-1 and TRBJ2-5; 15 nucleotides match TRBD2. Germline CDR1 reads MGHDK; CDR2 reads SYGVNS. The junction had 5 bases not matched to a gene; V was cut back by 3 bases and J by 3 bases. CDR3 length equals 17 residues. CDR3 in amino acids: CASSDGGLAGGKETQYF. CDR3 sequence (DNA): TGTGCCAGCAGTGACGGGGGACTAGCGGGAGGCAAAGAGACCCAGTACTTC.

This clonotype has ten or more counts. This chain connects TRBV2 to TRBJ1-5, with D tentatively TRBD1 (5 bases). Trimming took off 5 bases at V and 3 bases at J, with 8 bases between the two ends. This CDR3 is 13 amino acids long. Germline CDR1 is SNHLY and CDR2 is FYNNEI. Here the CDR3 DNA reads TGTGCCAGCAGTCGACAGAACAATCAGCCCCAGCATTTT. Amino acids: CASSRQNNQPQHF. The full variable domain, completed using reference TRBV2 and TRBJ1-5, is EPEVTQTPSHQVTQMGQEVILRCVPISNHLYFYWYRQILGQKVEFLVSFYNNEISEKSEIFDDQFSVERPDGSNFTLKIRSTKLEDSAMYFCASSRQNNQPQHFGDGTRLSIL.

The chain carries TRBV20-1 and TRBJ2-5, with D possibly being TRBD1 or TRBD2 (5 bases each). Per the germline V gene, CDR1 is DFQATT and CDR2 is SNEGSKA (reference sequence). V lost 6 bases and J lost 5, with 19 bases in between. The length of the CDR3 is 14 residues. The CDR3 bases are TGCAGTGCCCCAGGCCAAAGGGGCGGGGAGACCCAGTACTTC. Protein: CSAPGQRGGETQYF.

The chain combines TRBV3-1 with TRBJ2-5; 8 bases match TRBD2. The length of the CDR3 is 14 residues. Germline V CDR1 and CDR2: LGHDT, YNNKEL (reference sequence). J gave up 1 base and V 6 bases, and 4 bases lay outside the gene matches. In nucleotides, the CDR3 is TGTGCCAGCAGACTGCGGGAGGTCCAAGAGACCCAGTACTTC. It codes for CASRLREVQETQYF.

This clonotype has a count of ten or more. The gene calls are TRBV6-6 and TRBJ2-1, with TRBD2 matching 8 bases. Germline-derived CDR1 and CDR2 are MNHNY and SVGAGI (reference sequence). This CDR3 spans 15 amino acids. V dropped 7 bases and J dropped 6; count of bases not matched to a gene: 11. CDR3 loop: CASTTGGGRVNEQFF. As DNA, the CDR3 is TGTGCCAGCACCACCGGGGGGGGACGGGTCAATGAGCAGTTCTTC.

V usage is TRBV28 and J usage is TRBJ2-3; 9 bases map to TRBD2. Germline lookup yields CDR1 MDHEN and CDR2 SYDVKM. V dropped 5 bases and J dropped 4; count of bases not matched to a gene: 13. This CDR3 region has 17 residues. The CDR3, as DNA: TGTGCCAGCAGTAGTCTCCTTGGGACTAGCATCGCAGATACGCAGTATTTT. Its protein is CASSSLLGTSIADTQYF.

The chain joins TRBV19 to TRBJ2-2; 7 positions agree with TRBD2. This CDR3 is built from 16 residues. The V segment lost 5 bases and the J segment 4 bases; nucleotides outside the gene matches: 10. CDR1 LNHDA and CDR2 SQIVND come from the germline V gene (reference sequence). Written as DNA, the CDR3 is TGTGCCAGTAGTGCAGGCGGGAGAAGGGGCACCGGGGAGCTGTTTTTT. This encodes CASSAGGRRGTGELFF.

In this sample, this clonotype turned up many times. The chain carries TRBV10-3 and TRBJ1-1; the match to TRBD1 covers 8 bases. The V segment lost 5 bases and the J segment 3 bases; nucleotides outside the gene matches: 5. Germline V gene data show CDR1 as ENHRY and CDR2 as SYGVKD. The CDR3 covers 14 residues. CDR3 coding DNA: TGTGCCATCAGTCGAGGGACAGGAGACACTGAAGCTTTCTTT. Its protein is CAISRGTGDTEAFF.

The V call is TRBV7-2, the J call TRBJ2-5, with TRBD1 matching over 7 bases. Trimming at V came to 4 bases and at J to 1 base, leaving 6 bases not matched to a gene. CDR1 and CDR2 from the germline V gene are SGHTA and FQGNSA. The CDR3 spans 15 residues. CDR3 region: CASSSRRGIQETQYF. CDR3 coding DNA: TGTGCCAGCAGCTCCCGCAGGGGGATCCAAGAGACCCAGTACTTC.

This clonotype was observed many times. The chain combines TRBV18 with TRBJ2-7; D is perhaps TRBD1 (5 bases). V lost 6 bases, J lost 4 bases, and 10 bases lay in between. This CDR3 is 12 amino acids long. In germline, CDR1 is KGHSH, CDR2 LQKENI. The CDR3 region has the DNA TGTGCCAGCTCGGGGCAGGGATACGAGCAGTACTTC. The encoded protein is CASSGQGYEQYF.

This clonotype has just a few counts. The chain joins TRBV7-9 to TRBJ1-4, with D perhaps TRBD1 (5 bases). V was cut by 5 bases and J by 7 bases, with 14 bases left in between. The CDR3 has 14 amino acids. The V gene's germline CDR1 is SEHNR and CDR2 FQNEAQ (reference sequence). The CDR3 sequence: CASSPQDAGEKLFF. In DNA form, the CDR3 reads TGTGCCAGCAGCCCACAGGATGCGGGTGAAAAACTGTTTTTT.

This clonotype was seen more than once but under ten times. The rearrangement joins TRBV28 to TRBJ2-1, with 7 bases that match TRBD1. Germline lookup yields CDR1 MDHEN and CDR2 SYDVKM. This CDR3 is built from 17 residues. The junction had 7 bases not matched to a gene; V was cut back by 2 bases and J by 0 bases. The CDR3 spells CASSLGLTGSSYNEQFF. The CDR3 DNA sequence: TGTGCCAGCAGTTTAGGGTTGACAGGGAGCTCCTACAATGAGCAGTTCTTC.

A few counts support this clonotype. The chain recombines TRBV7-2 with TRBJ2-2; tentatively, D is TRBD1 (5 bases). The CDR3 totals 15 residues. The V gene's germline CDR1 is SGHTA and CDR2 FQGNSA. V dropped 5 bases and J dropped 4 bases, with 14 bases sitting between them. The CDR3 spells CASSPQVQGTGELFF. Written as DNA, the CDR3 is TGTGCCAGCAGCCCCCAGGTCCAGGGCACCGGGGAGCTGTTTTTT.

This clonotype has at least ten counts. The chain carries TRBV7-2 and TRBJ2-5, with D possibly being TRBD2 (5 bases). The CDR3 contains 11 residues. V lost 4 bases to trimming and J lost 7 bases, with 7 bases between them. CDR1 SGHTA and CDR2 FQGNSA come from the germline V gene. The CDR3 region is CASSSAATQYF. DNA of the CDR3: TGTGCCAGCAGCTCAGCGGCGACCCAGTACTTC.

This clonotype was picked up many times. The chain recombines TRBV7-9 with TRBJ1-3; no clear D. This CDR3 is built from 13 residues. The germline V gene encodes CDR1 SEHNR and CDR2 FQNEAQ (reference sequence). The germline V and J ends were trimmed by 7 bases and 4 bases, with 11 bases remaining between them. The CDR3 DNA reads as TGTGCCAGCACCCCGGGGTTCGGAAACACCATATATTTT. Translated, it gives CASTPGFGNTIYF.

In this sample, this clonotype turned up many times. The V gene is TRBV29-1, the J gene TRBJ2-5; D gene ambiguous. The germline V gene encodes CDR1 SQVTM and CDR2 ANQGSEA. Deletions cut 3 bases from V and 2 bases from J, with 7 bases between. The CDR3 runs to 12 residues. DNA for the CDR3: TGCAGCGTTGATCGGACGCAAGAGACCCAGTACTTC. This gives the protein CSVDRTQETQYF.

V gene TRBV9 combines with J gene TRBJ1-1; D is unclear. V dropped 0 bases and J dropped 8 bases, with 8 bases sitting between them. This CDR3 spans 12 amino acids. The germline gives CDR1 SGDLS, CDR2 YYNGEE. Here the CDR3 reads CASSVVSSEAFF. The CDR3 DNA follows: TGTGCCAGCAGCGTAGTCTCTTCGGAAGCTTTCTTT. Full variable domain (remainder filled in from reference TRBV9 and TRBJ1-1): DSGVTQTPKHLITATGQRVTLRCSPRSGDLSVYWYQQSLDQGLQFLIQYYNGEERAKGNILERFSAQQFPDLHSELNLSSLELGDSALYFCASSVVSSEAFFGQGTRLTVV.

This chain links TRBV7-2 with TRBJ2-3; a weak D match, TRBD2 (5 bases). Germline V gene sequence: CDR1 SGHTA, CDR2 FQGNSA. The length of the CDR3 is 14 residues. The V end was cut by 5 bases, the J end by 0 bases, with 9 bases between. CDR3 nucleotide sequence: TGTGCCAGCAGCCCAGGACTGAGCACAGATACGCAGTATTTT. Its translation: CASSPGLSTDTQYF.

J is TRBJ1-1 and V is TRBV5-1; the D gene is possibly TRBD1 (6 bases). Trimming left V 0 bases short and J 7 bases short, with 16 bases between. The CDR3 loop spans 15 amino acids. Germline loops: CDR1 SGHRS, CDR2 YFSETQ. The CDR3 nucleotides read TGCGCCAGCAGCTTGGCGGCTTCAGGGGTTGGTGAAGCTTTCTTT. Translated, it gives CASSLAASGVGEAFF.

This clonotype was recorded many times. The rearrangement links TRBV6-2 or TRBV6-3 to TRBJ1-2; D gene unclear. This CDR3 is 13 amino acids long. Germline CDR1 reads MNHEY; CDR2 reads SVGEGT. Trimming took off 3 bases at V and 0 bases at J, with 5 bases between the two ends. The DNA of the CDR3 is TGTGCCAGCAGTTATGAGGCTAACTATGGCTACACCTTC. It translates to CASSYEANYGYTF.

To note about this clonotype: One base away lies a much larger clone, so this may be a sequencing read error. V and J are TRBV7-8 and TRBJ2-1; 9 bases are a match to TRBD1. Germline V lookup: CDR1 SGHVS, CDR2 FQNEAQ. This CDR3 has 19 residues. The V gene end was trimmed by 2 bases and the J gene end by 4 bases; junction bases not matched to a gene: 15. This CDR3 is CASSLTPGRDREPYNEQFF. Written as DNA, the CDR3 is TGTGCCAGCAGCTTAACTCCCGGACGGGACAGGGAACCTTACAATGAGCAGTTCTTC.

The chain carries TRBV7-2 and TRBJ1-3; the match to TRBD1 covers 7 bases. The J segment lost 0 bases and the V segment lost 3 bases, leaving 5 bases of the junction unmatched. CDR1 is SGHTA and CDR2 is FQGNSA in the germline V gene. The CDR3 spans 16 residues. This CDR3 reads CASSFSGTDSGNTIYF. The CDR3 nucleotides are TGTGCCAGCAGCTTCTCCGGGACAGACTCTGGAAACACCATATATTTT.